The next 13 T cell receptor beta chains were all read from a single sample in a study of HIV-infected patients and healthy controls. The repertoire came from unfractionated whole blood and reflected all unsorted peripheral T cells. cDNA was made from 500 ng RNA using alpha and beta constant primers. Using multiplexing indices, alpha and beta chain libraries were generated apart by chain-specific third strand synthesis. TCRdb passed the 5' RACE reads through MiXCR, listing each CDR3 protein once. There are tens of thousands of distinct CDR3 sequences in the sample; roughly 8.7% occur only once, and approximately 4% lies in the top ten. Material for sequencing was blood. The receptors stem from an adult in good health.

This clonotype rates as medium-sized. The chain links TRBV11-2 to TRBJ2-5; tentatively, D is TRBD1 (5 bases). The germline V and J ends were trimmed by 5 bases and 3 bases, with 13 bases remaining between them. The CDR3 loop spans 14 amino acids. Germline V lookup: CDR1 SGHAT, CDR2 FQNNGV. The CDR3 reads CASSTPDREETQYF. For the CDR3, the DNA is TGTGCCAGCAGCACTCCCGACAGAGAAGAGACCCAGTACTTC.

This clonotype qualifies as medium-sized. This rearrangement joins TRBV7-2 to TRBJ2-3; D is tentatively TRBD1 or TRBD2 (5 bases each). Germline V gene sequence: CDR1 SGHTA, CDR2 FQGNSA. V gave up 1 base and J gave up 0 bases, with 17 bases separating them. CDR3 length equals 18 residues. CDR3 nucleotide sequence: TGTGCCAGCAGCTTAGTTTACACATGGGGGTCTAGCACAGATACGCAGTATTTT. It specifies CASSLVYTWGSSTDTQYF.

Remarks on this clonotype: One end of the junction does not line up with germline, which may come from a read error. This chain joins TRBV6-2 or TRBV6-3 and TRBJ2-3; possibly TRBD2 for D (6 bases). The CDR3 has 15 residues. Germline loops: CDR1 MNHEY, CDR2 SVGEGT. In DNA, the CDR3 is TGTGCCAGCAGTCCGCTCCGGACTAACACATATACGCAGTATTTT. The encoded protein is CASSPLRTNTYTQYF.

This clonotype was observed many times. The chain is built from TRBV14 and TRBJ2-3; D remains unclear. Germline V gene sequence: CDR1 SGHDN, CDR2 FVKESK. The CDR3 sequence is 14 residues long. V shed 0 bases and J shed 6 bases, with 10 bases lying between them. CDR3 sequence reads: CASSQDLPPDTQYF. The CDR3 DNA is TGTGCCAGCAGCCAAGATTTACCCCCGGATACGCAGTATTTT.

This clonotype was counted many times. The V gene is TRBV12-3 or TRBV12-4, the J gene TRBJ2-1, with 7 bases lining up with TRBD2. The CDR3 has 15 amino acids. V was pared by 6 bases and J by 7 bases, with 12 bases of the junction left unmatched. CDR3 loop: CASRSLGGRRNEQFF. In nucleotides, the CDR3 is TGTGCCAGCAGAAGTCTCGGGGGGAGGAGGAATGAGCAGTTCTTC.

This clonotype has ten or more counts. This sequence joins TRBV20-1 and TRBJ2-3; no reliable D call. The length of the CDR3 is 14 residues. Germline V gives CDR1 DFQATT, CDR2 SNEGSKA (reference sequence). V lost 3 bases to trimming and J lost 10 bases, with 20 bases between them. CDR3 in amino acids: CSASAIFPGRAQYF. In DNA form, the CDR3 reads TGCAGTGCTAGTGCGATCTTCCCGGGCCGCGCGCAGTATTTT.

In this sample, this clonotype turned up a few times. The CDR3, as DNA: TGCAGCGTAGTCCCCGTTTCCTACAATGAGCAGTTCTTC. It translates to CSVVPVSYNEQFF. This sequence joins TRBV29-1 and TRBJ2-1; unclear D gene. This CDR3 has 13 amino acids. Trimming took off 6 bases at V and 1 base at J, with 10 bases between the two ends. Germline V CDR1 and CDR2: SQVTM, ANQGSEA.

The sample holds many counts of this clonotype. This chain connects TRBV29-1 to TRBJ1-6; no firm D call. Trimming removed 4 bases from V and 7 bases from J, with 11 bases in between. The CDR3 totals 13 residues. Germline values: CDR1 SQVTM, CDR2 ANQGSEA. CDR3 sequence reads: CSVVETVNSPLHF. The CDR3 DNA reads TGCAGCGTTGTGGAGACGGTGAATTCACCCCTCCACTTT. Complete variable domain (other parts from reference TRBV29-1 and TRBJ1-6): SAVISQKPSRDICQRGTSLTIQCQVDSQVTMMFWYRQQPGQSLTLIATANQGSEATYESGFVIDKFPISRPNLTFSTLTVSNMSPEDSSIYLCSVVETVNSPLHFGNGTRLTVT.

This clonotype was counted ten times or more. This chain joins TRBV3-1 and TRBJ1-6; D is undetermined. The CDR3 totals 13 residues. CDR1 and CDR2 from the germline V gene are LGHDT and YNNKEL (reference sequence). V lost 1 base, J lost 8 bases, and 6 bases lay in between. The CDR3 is CASSQGRDSPLHF. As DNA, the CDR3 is TGTGCCAGCAGCCAAGGTCGGGATTCACCCCTCCACTTT.

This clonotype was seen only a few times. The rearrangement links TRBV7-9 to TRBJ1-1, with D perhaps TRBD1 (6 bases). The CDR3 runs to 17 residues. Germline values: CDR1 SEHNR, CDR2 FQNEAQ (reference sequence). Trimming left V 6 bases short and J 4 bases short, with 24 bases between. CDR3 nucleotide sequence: TGTGCCAGCAGTTATATAGGGGGATTTAATGAGGCCACTGAAGCTTTCTTT. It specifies CASSYIGGFNEATEAFF.

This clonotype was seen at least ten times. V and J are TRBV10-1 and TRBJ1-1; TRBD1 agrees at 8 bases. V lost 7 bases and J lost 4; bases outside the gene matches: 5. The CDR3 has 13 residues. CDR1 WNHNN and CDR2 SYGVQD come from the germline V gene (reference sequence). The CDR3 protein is CASKQGAGTEAFF. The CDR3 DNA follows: TGCGCCAGCAAGCAGGGGGCAGGCACTGAAGCTTTCTTT.

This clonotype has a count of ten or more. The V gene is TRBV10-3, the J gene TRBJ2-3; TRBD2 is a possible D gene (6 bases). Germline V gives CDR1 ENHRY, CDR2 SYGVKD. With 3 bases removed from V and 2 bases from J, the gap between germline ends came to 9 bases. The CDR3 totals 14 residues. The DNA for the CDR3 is TGTGCCATCAGTGATAGCGGTTCCACAGATACGCAGTATTTT. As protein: CAISDSGSTDTQYF.

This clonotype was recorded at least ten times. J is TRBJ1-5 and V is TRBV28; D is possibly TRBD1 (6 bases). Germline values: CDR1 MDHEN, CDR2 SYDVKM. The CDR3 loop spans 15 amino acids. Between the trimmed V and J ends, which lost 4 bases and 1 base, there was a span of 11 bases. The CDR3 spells CASSSLQGSNQPQHF. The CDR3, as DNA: TGTGCCAGCAGTTCGCTGCAGGGGAGCAATCAGCCCCAGCATTTT.